Listed here are 27 T cell receptor beta chains from one sample, sequenced in a study of blood T cell repertoires in COVID-19. TCRdb's table, derived via immunoSEQ multiplex PCR, lists solely in-frame clones and lacks some. Of 93,000 or so clones listed, roughly 87% were seen once; the top ten hold 6.2%. Source material: peripheral blood. These receptors came from a human donor in a cohort sampled during active COVID-19.

The rearrangement joins TRBV11-2 to TRBJ2-7; 8 positions match TRBD1. The V gene end was trimmed by 1 base and the J gene end by 7 bases; junction bases not matched to a gene: 21. The CDR3 has 19 residues. CDR1 and CDR2 from the germline V gene are SGHAT and FQNNGV. The CDR3 DNA sequence: TGTGCCAGCAGCTTAGCCATAGGGGCAGGGGGCTATACCCTACGGGAGCAGTACTTC. Amino acids: CASSLAIGAGGYTLREQYF. Drawing the rest from reference TRBV11-2 and TRBJ2-7, the complete variable domain is EAGVAQSPRYKIIEKRQSVAFWCNPISGHATLYWYQQILGQGPKLLIQFQNNGVVDDSQLPKDRFSAERLKGVDSTLKIQPAKLEDSAVYLCASSLAIGAGGYTLREQYFGPGTRLTVT.

The chain has TRBV10-3 and TRBJ1-4; D possibly corresponds to TRBD1 (5 bases). The CDR3 is made up of 12 amino acids. The germline V and J ends were trimmed by 8 bases and 8 bases, with 12 bases remaining between them. Germline lookup yields CDR1 ENHRY and CDR2 SYGVKD. CDR3 bases: TGTGCCATCCAGGGTTGGGTAGAAAAACTGTTTTTT. Its translation is CAIQGWVEKLFF.

This clone has only a few counts. The chain couples TRBV5-6 to TRBJ2-7; weak D call: TRBD2 (5 bases). The V and J ends lost 0 bases and 4 bases respectively, with 11 bases between them. The CDR3 sequence is 14 residues long. Looked up from germline, CDR1 is SGHDT and CDR2 is YYEEEE. The CDR3 is CASSLVGRRYEQYF. DNA for the CDR3: TGTGCCAGCAGCTTGGTAGGGAGAAGGTACGAGCAGTACTTC.

This chain joins TRBV6-2 or TRBV6-3 and TRBJ2-2; D gene ambiguous. The CDR3 is 18 amino acids. In germline, CDR1 is MNHEY, CDR2 SVGEGT. Trimming took 2 bases from V and 1 from J, leaving 17 bases between them. DNA of the CDR3: TGTGCCAGCAGTTACCGAAACAACCGACTCTGGAACACCGGGGAGCTGTTTTTT. Its protein product is CASSYRNNRLWNTGELFF.

The genes are TRBV28 and TRBJ2-4, with 9 bases that match TRBD1. V was pared by 6 bases and J by 5 bases, with 8 bases of the junction left unmatched. The germline V gene has CDR1 MDHEN and CDR2 SYDVKM. This CDR3 has 15 residues. This CDR3 reads CASREPTGGQNIQYF. The CDR3 nucleotides are TGTGCCAGCAGAGAACCAACAGGGGGCCAAAACATTCAGTACTTC. Full variable domain (rest looked up from reference TRBV28 and TRBJ2-4): DVKVTQSSRYLVKRTGEKVFLECVQDMDHENMFWYRQDPGLGLRLIYFSYDVKMKEKGDIPEGYSVSREKKERFSLILESASTNQTSMYLCASREPTGGQNIQYFGAGTRLSVL.

The rearrangement uses TRBV19 and TRBJ2-1, with D maybe TRBD1 (5 bases). Germline V gene data show CDR1 as LNHDA and CDR2 as SQIVND (reference sequence). This CDR3 is built from 15 residues. The V end lost 0 bases, the J end lost 6 bases, and 12 bases lay between the germline ends. CDR3 loop: CASSIEDIGGNEQFF. CDR3 bases: TGTGCCAGTAGTATAGAGGACATCGGTGGCAATGAGCAGTTCTTC.

The rearrangement joins TRBV20-1 to TRBJ2-5; D unresolved. V shed 3 bases and J shed 5 bases, with 7 bases lying between them. The CDR3 runs 11 residues. Per the germline V gene, CDR1 is DFQATT and CDR2 is SNEGSKA (reference sequence). CDR3 nucleotides: TGCAGTGCTAGCCCCTCTGAGACCCAGTACTTC. This translates into CSASPSETQYF.

The chain couples TRBV10-1 to TRBJ2-1, with TRBD1 identical over 8 bases. Trimming took 3 bases from V and 5 from J; bases not matched to a gene: 6. Germline CDR1 is WNHNN and CDR2 is SYGVQD (reference sequence). The CDR3 covers 15 residues. CDR3 nucleotide sequence: TGCGCCAGCAGTGATTCGCGACAGGGGAACAATGAGCAGTTCTTC. Its protein product is CASSDSRQGNNEQFF.

The genes are TRBV13 and TRBJ2-7; 12 bases agree with TRBD2. CDR1 and CDR2 (germline): PRHDT, FYEKMQ (reference sequence). The CDR3 totals 15 residues. Losses at the gene ends were 6 bases for V and 2 bases for J; bases not matched to a gene: 5. The CDR3 DNA sequence: TGTGCCAGCAGTTCCGGACTAGCGGGGACCTACGAGCAGTACTTC. This encodes CASSSGLAGTYEQYF.

The V gene is TRBV6-4, the J gene TRBJ2-6; possible D gene TRBD1, 6 bases. CDR1 MRHNA and CDR2 SNTAGT come from the germline V gene. The CDR3 is 17 amino acids. Trimming cost V 5 bases and J 2 bases, with 16 bases left between them. In nucleotides, the CDR3 is TGTGCCAGCAGTACTAACGCGAAGGGGGCTGGGGCCAACGTCCTGACTTTC. It specifies CASSTNAKGAGANVLTF.

The genes are TRBV6-2 or TRBV6-3 and TRBJ2-7; perhaps TRBD2 as D (5 bases). V was pared by 2 bases and J by 8 bases, with 10 bases between. The germline gives CDR1 MNHEY, CDR2 SVGEGT. The CDR3 length is 12 residues. The CDR3, as DNA: TGTGCCAGCAGTTACGCGTCTAGCCAGCAGTACTTC. The encoded protein is CASSYASSQQYF.

This chain uses TRBV28 with TRBJ1-5; 9 positions agree with TRBD1. Germline loops: CDR1 MDHEN, CDR2 SYDVKM. Trimming took 6 bases from V and 3 from J; bases not matched to a gene: 6. The CDR3 covers 15 residues. Here the CDR3 DNA reads TGTGCCAGCAGGGTCACAGGGGGCACCAATCAGCCCCAGCATTTT. Amino acid sequence: CASRVTGGTNQPQHF.

This chain uses TRBV6-5 with TRBJ1-2, with 8 nucleotides matching TRBD1. Trimming at V came to 6 bases and at J to 2 bases, leaving 5 bases not matched to a gene. Germline-derived CDR1 and CDR2 are MNHEY and SVGAGI. CDR3 length equals 14 residues. CDR3 amino acids: CASSLRGLNYGYTF. The CDR3 DNA sequence: TGTGCCAGCAGCCTCAGGGGGCTGAACTATGGCTACACCTTC.

The V gene is TRBV19, the J gene TRBJ1-2; the match to TRBD1 covers 9 bases. J was trimmed by 4 bases and V by 5 bases; bases with no gene match: 5. Germline values: CDR1 LNHDA, CDR2 SQIVND (reference sequence). This CDR3 comprises 14 residues. CDR3 in amino acids: CASSPGQGSYGYTF. CDR3 DNA: TGTGCCAGTAGTCCGGGACAGGGATCCTATGGCTACACCTTC.

The chain joins TRBV28 to TRBJ2-1, with 11 bases matching TRBD2. J gave up 7 bases and V 6 bases, and 11 bases lay outside the gene matches. Germline assignment: CDR1 MDHEN and CDR2 SYDVKM. CDR3 length equals 16 residues. The CDR3 sequence: CASSPTSGGGWNEQFF. The CDR3 nucleotides read TGTGCCAGCAGCCCAACTAGCGGGGGAGGTTGGAATGAGCAGTTCTTC.

V usage is TRBV7-9 and J usage is TRBJ2-6; 9 nucleotides line up with TRBD1. The germline V gene encodes CDR1 SEHNR and CDR2 FQNEAQ (reference sequence). The CDR3 contains 18 residues. Trimming at V came to 4 bases and at J to 2 bases, leaving 9 bases not matched to a gene. The CDR3 DNA reads TGTGCCAGCAGCTCTTCCGGGACAGGGTTTCCTGGGGCCAACGTCCTGACTTTC. It specifies CASSSSGTGFPGANVLTF.

The rearrangement links TRBV19 to TRBJ2-5, with 7 bases identical to TRBD1. Germline V gene lookup returns CDR1 LNHDA and CDR2 SQIVND (reference sequence). Germline trimming cut 8 bases from V and 2 bases from J; bases unmatched to any gene: 8. The CDR3 is 14 residues long. Here the CDR3 DNA reads TGTGCCAGTTCTATCACAGGGGATCAAGAGACCCAGTACTTC. Translated, it gives CASSITGDQETQYF.

The chain employs TRBV28 and TRBJ1-6, with D unresolved. The ends were cut back, 5 bases at V and 16 bases at J, with 12 bases in the middle. The length of the CDR3 is 11 residues. Germline V CDR1 and CDR2: MDHEN, SYDVKM. The CDR3 protein is CASSLTAPLHF. CDR3 bases: TGTGCCAGCAGTCTAACCGCCCCGCTCCACTTT.

The rearrangement joins TRBV2 to TRBJ1-2; 8 bases align to TRBD1. The V gene end was trimmed by 9 bases and the J gene end by 1 base; junction bases not matched to a gene: 4. Germline V gives CDR1 SNHLY, CDR2 FYNNEI. This CDR3 has 13 amino acids. CDR3 coding DNA: TGTGCCAGAAACAGGGGGGTTAACTATGGCTACACCTTC. This gives the protein CARNRGVNYGYTF.

This clone showed up just once. The rearrangement links TRBV6-2 or TRBV6-3 to TRBJ2-1; 13 nucleotides agree with TRBD2. Germline V gene sequence: CDR1 MNHEY, CDR2 SVGEGT. CDR3 length equals 20 residues. The junction had 16 bases not matched to a gene; V was cut back by 4 bases and J by 4 bases. The chain's CDR3 is CASSWTLERRTSGGYNEQFF. Here the CDR3 DNA reads TGTGCCAGCAGTTGGACCTTAGAAAGAAGGACTAGCGGGGGATACAATGAGCAGTTCTTC.

This clone has just a few counts. V is TRBV3-1 (or the pseudogene TRBV3-2) and J is TRBJ2-3; unclear D gene. Germline V gives CDR1 LGHDT, CDR2 YNNKEL (reference sequence). Trimming took off 2 bases at V and 6 bases at J, with 15 bases between the two ends. The CDR3 runs 15 residues. Written as DNA, the CDR3 is TGTGCCAGCAGCCAACGCAGTCCCCTCGCCGATACGCAGTATTTT. Its protein is CASSQRSPLADTQYF.

This rearrangement joins TRBV27 to TRBJ2-7, with 7 nucleotides matching TRBD2. After removal of 5 bases from V and 3 bases from J, the junction contained 7 bases not matched to a gene. CDR1 and CDR2 (germline): MNHEY, SMNVEV (reference sequence). CDR3 length: 14 residues. CDR3 region: CASSRGGPSYEQYF. The CDR3 nucleotides are TGTGCCAGCAGTCGCGGGGGACCCAGCTACGAGCAGTACTTC.

The chain links TRBV15 to TRBJ1-4; no reliable D call. Germline V gives CDR1 LNHNV, CDR2 YYDKDF (reference sequence). The CDR3 covers 13 residues. V lost 8 bases to trimming and J lost 7 bases, with 14 bases between them. The DNA for the CDR3 is TGTGCCACCGCTGCGGGAGAGGGTGAAAAACTGTTTTTT. This sequence encodes CATAAGEGEKLFF.

This sequence joins TRBV7-8 and TRBJ2-5; weak D call: TRBD1 (6 bases). This CDR3 has 13 amino acids. Germline V CDR1 and CDR2: SGHVS, FQNEAQ. With 5 bases removed from V and 4 bases from J, the gap between germline ends came to 11 bases. The CDR3: CASSQGGPETQYF. CDR3 in DNA: TGTGCCAGCAGCCAAGGGGGTCCAGAGACCCAGTACTTC.

The chain has TRBV28 and TRBJ2-7; D is possibly TRBD1 (7 bases). Germline assignment: CDR1 MDHEN and CDR2 SYDVKM. The CDR3 has 14 amino acids. V was pared by 6 bases and J by 1 base, with 13 bases between. CDR3 region: CASSLQGGSYEQYF. CDR3 bases: TGTGCCAGCAGCCTTCAGGGGGGTTCCTACGAGCAGTACTTC.

This clone was found once. This chain connects TRBV18 to TRBJ2-3; TRBD2 might be the D (6 bases). This CDR3 region has 17 residues. With 1 base removed from V and 0 bases from J, the gap between germline ends came to 14 bases. CDR1 KGHSH and CDR2 LQKENI come from the germline V gene. For the CDR3, the DNA is TGTGCCAGCTCACCACAGTCAACTAGCTCTAGCACAGATACGCAGTATTTT. It encodes CASSPQSTSSSTDTQYF.

The CDR3 DNA is TGTGCCAGCAGCGTCAAGGGGACTAGCGGGAACACCGGGGAGCTGTTTTTT. It yields the protein CASSVKGTSGNTGELFF. V usage is TRBV11-3 and J usage is TRBJ2-2; 11 positions match TRBD2. J gave up 1 base and V 5 bases, and 6 bases lay outside the gene matches. CDR1 SGHNT and CDR2 YENEEA come from the germline V gene. The CDR3 has 17 residues.